The entry below describes one T cell receptor beta chain. The sample contains more than one DNA sequence encoding this CDR3. PCR involved 60 Vbeta and 13 Jbeta primers. The data were produced by immunoSEQ multiplex PCR, yet TCRdb's version contains in-frame clones alone and is incomplete. The sample yields roughly 130,000 clones, around 82% seen once. These data are taken from a study of cytomegalovirus exposure and HLA in healthy donors. Germline-derived CDR1 and CDR2 are MNHEY and SMNVEV (reference sequence). The CDR3 loop spans 14 amino acids. Trimming cost V 0 bases and J 5 bases, with 10 bases left between them.

The chain employs TRBV27 and TRBJ1-1, with a tentative D call TRBD1 (5 bases). This TCR was recovered from a male donor in good health and CMV-seropositive. Sequencing was performed on PBMCs. DNA of the CDR3: TGTGCCAGCAGTTTATCACGTGGGGGGACTGAAGCTTTCTTT. Amino acid sequence: CASSLSRGGTEAFF.